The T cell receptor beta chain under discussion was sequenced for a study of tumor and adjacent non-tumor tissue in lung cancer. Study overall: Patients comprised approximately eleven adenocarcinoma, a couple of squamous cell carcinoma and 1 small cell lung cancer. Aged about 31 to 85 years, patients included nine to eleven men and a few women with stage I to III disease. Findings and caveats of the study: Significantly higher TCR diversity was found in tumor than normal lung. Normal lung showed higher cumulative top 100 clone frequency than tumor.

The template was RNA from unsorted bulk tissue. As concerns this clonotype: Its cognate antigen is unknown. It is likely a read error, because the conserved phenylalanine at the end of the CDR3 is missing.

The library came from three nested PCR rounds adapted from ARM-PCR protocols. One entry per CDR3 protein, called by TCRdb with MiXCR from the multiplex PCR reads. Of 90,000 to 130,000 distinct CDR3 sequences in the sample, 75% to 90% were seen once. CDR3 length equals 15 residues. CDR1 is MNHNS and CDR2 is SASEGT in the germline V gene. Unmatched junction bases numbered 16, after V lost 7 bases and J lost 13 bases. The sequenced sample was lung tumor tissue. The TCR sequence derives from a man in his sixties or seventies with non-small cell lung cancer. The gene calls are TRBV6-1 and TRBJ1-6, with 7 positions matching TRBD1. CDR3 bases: TGTGCCAGCACCGACGCGACAGGGCCGCCCGGGCCCCTCCACATT. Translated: CASTDATGPPGPLHI.